Sequencing of this T cell receptor (beta chain) was carried out in a study of T cells in Graves' hyperthyroidism and ophthalmopathy. Study-level results: Prediction of ophthalmopathy progression came a median approximately 6.6 months pre-onset.

Details on this clonotype: Antigen unknown.

Uncontrolled infection, other autoimmune disease, pregnancy or lactation barred patients from enrollment. The PBMCs studied were ones that came from 10 ml fresh peripheral blood. TCR beta CDR3 regions were amplified from RNA transcripts. HTBI primers were used for first-round RT-PCR of the TCR CDR3. TCRdb called the multiplex PCR reads again in MiXCR, with one record for every CDR3 protein. The sample records around 400,000 distinct CDR3 sequences, 13% being singletons. The CDR3 is 15 residues long. V was clipped by 11 bases and J by 4 bases; unmatched bases: 11. The V gene's germline CDR1 is LNHDA and CDR2 SQIVND (reference sequence).

The V call is TRBV19, the J call TRBJ1-2, with 12 bases aligning to TRBD1. This sequence originates from a woman between 18 and 30 years old with Graves' hyperthyroidism. The material sequenced was blood. CDR3 DNA: TGTGCCGCCTCCGGGACAGGGGGCGCGGGCTATGGCTACACCTTC. Its protein product is CAASGTGGAGYGYTF.